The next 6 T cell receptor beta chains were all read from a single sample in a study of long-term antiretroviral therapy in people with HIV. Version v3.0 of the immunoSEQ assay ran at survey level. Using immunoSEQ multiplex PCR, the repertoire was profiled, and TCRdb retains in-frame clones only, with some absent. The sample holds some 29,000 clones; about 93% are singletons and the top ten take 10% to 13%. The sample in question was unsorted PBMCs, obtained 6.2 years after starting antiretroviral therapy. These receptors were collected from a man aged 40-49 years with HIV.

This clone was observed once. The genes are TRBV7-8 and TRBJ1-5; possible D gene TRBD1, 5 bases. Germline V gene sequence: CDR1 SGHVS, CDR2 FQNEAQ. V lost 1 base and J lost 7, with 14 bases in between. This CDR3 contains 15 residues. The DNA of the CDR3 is TGTGCCAGCAGCTTAGGGCAGGGTAGTTGGCAGCCCCAGCATTTT. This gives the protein CASSLGQGSWQPQHF.

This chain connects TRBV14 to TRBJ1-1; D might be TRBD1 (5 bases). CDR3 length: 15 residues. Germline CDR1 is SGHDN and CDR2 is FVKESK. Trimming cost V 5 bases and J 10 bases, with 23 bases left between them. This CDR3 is CASSVTSLGGPRAFF. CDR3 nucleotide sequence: TGTGCCAGCAGCGTCACATCTCTTGGGGGACCTCGAGCTTTCTTT. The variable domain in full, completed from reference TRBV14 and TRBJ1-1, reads EAGVTQFPSHSVIEKGQTVTLRCDPISGHDNLYWYRRVMGKEIKFLLHFVKESKQDESGMPNNRFLAERTGGTYSTLKVQPAELEDSGVYFCASSVTSLGGPRAFFGQGTRLTVV.

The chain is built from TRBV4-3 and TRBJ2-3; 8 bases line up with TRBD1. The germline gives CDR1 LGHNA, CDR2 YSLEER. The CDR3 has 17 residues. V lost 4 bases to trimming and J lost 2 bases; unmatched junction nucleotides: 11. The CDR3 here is CASSPSTGTGYTDTQYF. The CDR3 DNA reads TGCGCCAGCAGCCCATCAACCGGGACAGGTTACACAGATACGCAGTATTTT.

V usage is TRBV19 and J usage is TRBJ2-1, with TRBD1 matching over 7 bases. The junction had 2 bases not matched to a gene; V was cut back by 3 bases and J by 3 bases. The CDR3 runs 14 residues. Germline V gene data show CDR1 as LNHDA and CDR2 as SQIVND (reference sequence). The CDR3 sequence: CASSIGTVYNEQFF. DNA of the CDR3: TGTGCCAGTAGTATCGGGACAGTCTACAATGAGCAGTTCTTC. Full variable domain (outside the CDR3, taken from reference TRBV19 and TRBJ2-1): DGGITQSPKYLFRKEGQNVTLSCEQNLNHDAMYWYRQDPGQGLRLIYYSQIVNDFQKGDIAEGYSVSREKKESFPLTVTSAQKNPTAFYLCASSIGTVYNEQFFGPGTRLTVL.

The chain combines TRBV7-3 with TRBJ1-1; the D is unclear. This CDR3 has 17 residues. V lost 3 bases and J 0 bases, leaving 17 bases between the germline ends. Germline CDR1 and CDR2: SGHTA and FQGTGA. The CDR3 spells CASSFPRGSKMNTEAFF. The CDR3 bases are TGTGCCAGCAGCTTTCCCCGTGGTAGTAAAATGAACACTGAAGCTTTCTTT.

CDR3 in amino acids: CASSAPPLRATNEKLFF. The CDR3 nucleotides are TGTGCCAGCAGTGCCCCCCCCTTAAGGGCAACTAATGAAAAACTGTTTTTT. The chain employs TRBV2 and TRBJ1-4; D is unclear. The germline V gene has CDR1 SNHLY and CDR2 FYNNEI. The CDR3 runs 17 residues. V was pared by 4 bases and J by 0 bases, with 15 bases between.